This TCR beta chain was captured in a study of early T cells in non-severe SARS-CoV-2 infection. Germline V lookup: CDR1 LGHDT, CDR2 YNNKEL (reference sequence). The CDR3 runs to 12 residues. Trimming removed 1 base from V and 7 bases from J, with 7 bases in between. Each CDR3 protein gets one entry after TCRdb re-called the 5' RACE reads with MiXCR. The sample has roughly 70,000 distinct CDR3 sequences, roughly 18% seen once. This material consisted of whole blood, taken at baseline. This chain joins TRBV3-1 and TRBJ1-1; D ambiguous. This receptor was obtained from an adult who was a healthcare worker with PCR-confirmed SARS-CoV-2 infection or an uninfected control (not recorded which). The CDR3 region is CASSQGRVEAFF. The CDR3 nucleotides are TGTGCCAGCAGCCAAGGTAGGGTTGAAGCTTTCTTT.